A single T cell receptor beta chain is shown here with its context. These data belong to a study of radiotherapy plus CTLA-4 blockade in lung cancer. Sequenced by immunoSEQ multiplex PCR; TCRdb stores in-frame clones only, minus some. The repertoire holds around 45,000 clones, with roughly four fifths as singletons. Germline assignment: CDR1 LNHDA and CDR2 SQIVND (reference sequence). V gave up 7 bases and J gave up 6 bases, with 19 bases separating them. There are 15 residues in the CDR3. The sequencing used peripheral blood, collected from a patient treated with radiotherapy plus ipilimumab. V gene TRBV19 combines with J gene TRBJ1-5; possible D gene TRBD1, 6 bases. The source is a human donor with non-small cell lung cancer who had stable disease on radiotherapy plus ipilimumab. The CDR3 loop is CASTEFTGLGQPQHF. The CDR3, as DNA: TGTGCCAGTACCGAATTTACAGGGTTGGGTCAGCCCCAGCATTTT.